These T cell receptor beta chains were read from a single sample in a study of Graves' ophthalmopathy and Graves' hyperthyroidism. MiXCR, run by TCRdb on the multiplex PCR reads, gives a single entry per CDR3 protein. The data show fewer than 650,000 distinct CDR3 sequences, about a fifth seen once. The sample consisted of peripheral blood. These receptors originate from a woman aged 18-30 years with stable Graves' hyperthyroidism. Some clones in this sample may be carry-over from other donors' samples. CDR3s include the opening cysteine and the closing phenylalanine or tryptophan. Fields, in order: clone size, V gene, J gene, D gene, CDR3 DNA, CDR3 protein. A D gene is named only where the DNA matches it firmly. Expanded clones are given a class, and other clones once, few, many or no size at all.

>.|TRBV10-3|TRBJ2-5|TRBD1
TGTGCCACCGCCGTCCCGGGACAGGGCCAGGAGACCCAGTACTTC
CATAVPGQGQETQYF
>many|TRBV12-3/TRBV12-4|TRBJ1-1|.
TGTGCCAGCAGCTACCGTTCAACGGCCTCTGAAGCTTTCTTT
CASSYRSTASEAFF
>many|TRBV12-3/TRBV12-4|TRBJ2-2|.
TGTGCCAGCAGTTCCGCCCCCCCACCCGGGACCGGGGAGCTGTTTTTT
CASSSAPPPGTGELFF
>many|TRBV19|TRBJ2-5|.
TGTGCCAGTAGTATAGATCGGTCGGAGACCCAGTACTTC
CASSIDRSETQYF
>many|TRBV29-1|TRBJ2-2|TRBD2
TGCAGCGTTGGGACTAGCGGGAGCGGCACCGGGGAGCTGTTTTTT
CSVGTSGSGTGELFF
>many|TRBV28|TRBJ2-7|.
TGTGCCAGCAGTTTAGACGGCCTCGACGAGCAGTACTTC
CASSLDGLDEQYF
>many|TRBV2|TRBJ1-2|.
TGTGCCAGCAGTGTGCTGCAAATCTATGGCTACACCTTC
CASSVLQIYGYTF
>many|TRBV29-1|TRBJ1-5|.
TGCAGCGTGTCCCCACAGGGTCCCGATCAGCCCCAGCATTTT
CSVSPQGPDQPQHF
>many|TRBV6-4|TRBJ2-5|.
TGTGCCAGCAGTTACGGTCGGCAGATGGAGACCCAGTACTTC
CASSYGRQMETQYF
>few|TRBV18|TRBJ1-2|.
TGTGCCAGCTCACCTGGTAGGAACCACACCTTC
CASSPGRNHTF
>.|TRBV11-2|TRBJ1-2|TRBD1
TGTGCCAGCAGCTTCGCGACAGGGAACTATGGCTACACCTTC
CASSFATGNYGYTF
>many|TRBV6-2/TRBV6-3|TRBJ2-7|.
TGTGCCAGCAGCCTCAAGAGCGAGCAGTACTTC
CASSLKSEQYF
>many|TRBV28|TRBJ2-5|.
TGTGCCAGCAGCCCTCCGTACGACGCGACTGCGCTCCCCGGACAGTACTTC
CASSPPYDATALPGQYF
>.|TRBV12-3/TRBV12-4|TRBJ1-1|.
TGTGCCAGCACCCAGGCGATACGCGTCGAAGCTTTCTTT
CASTQAIRVEAFF
>.|TRBV5-5|TRBJ1-6|.
TGTGCCAGCAGCTTGCAGCCAGGGATAGTGTCACCCCTCCACTTT
CASSLQPGIVSPLHF
>few|TRBV15|TRBJ2-5|.
TGTGCCACCAGCAGCAGGGCGGGGGAGACCCAGTACTTC
CATSSRAGETQYF
>.|TRBV20-1|TRBJ1-1|.
TGCAGTGCTAGAGATAGGAGGGCTGAAGCTTTCTTT
CSARDRRAEAFF
>many|TRBV24-1|TRBJ2-5|.
TGTGCCACCAGTGATCGTCAAGAGACCCAGTACTTC
CATSDRQETQYF
>many|TRBV10-2|TRBJ1-1|.
TGCGCCAGTGGATTAGACACCTACACTGAAGCTTTCTTT
CASGLDTYTEAFF
>.|TRBV18|TRBJ2-7|.
TGTGCCAGCCAAGGCCCGGAGCACGAGCAGTACTTC
CASQGPEHEQYF
>.|TRBV2|TRBJ1-5|TRBD1
TGTGCCAGCAGTGACTCAACAGGGGGCCTCAAGCCCCAGCATTTT
CASSDSTGGLKPQHF
>.|TRBV9|TRBJ2-7|TRBD2
TGTGCCAGCAGCGAGCCGGGGGGGTCCATCGGCTCCTACGAGCAGTACTTC
CASSEPGGSIGSYEQYF
>many|TRBV7-2|TRBJ2-7|TRBD2
TGTGCCAGCAGCAGCGGGACTAGCGGGACCTACGAGCAGTACTTC
CASSSGTSGTYEQYF
>many|TRBV15|TRBJ2-7|TRBD2
TGTGCCACCAGCAACCTAGCGGGAGGGGGGTACGAGCAGTACTTC
CATSNLAGGGYEQYF
>many|TRBV29-1|TRBJ1-3|.
TGCAGCGTCGTGGGACCGACCTCTGGAAACACCATATATTTT
CSVVGPTSGNTIYF
>many|TRBV7-2|TRBJ1-1|TRBD1
TGTGCCAGCAGCTTAGGGACAGGGGAAGCTTTCTTT
CASSLGTGEAFF
>many|TRBV7-3|TRBJ1-5|.
TGTGCCAGCAGCTTAAGCCACGACCAGCCCCAGCATTTT
CASSLSHDQPQHF
>many|TRBV29-1|TRBJ1-1|.
TGCAGCGTCCGCAAGGAATGGAACACTGAAGCTTTCTTT
CSVRKEWNTEAFF
>many|TRBV29-1|TRBJ1-1|.
TGCAGCGTCGCCCCCCGTGGAGCGAACACTGAAGCTTTCTTT
CSVAPRGANTEAFF
>few|TRBV11-1|TRBJ1-1|.
TGTGCCAGCAGCCCTTTTGAGGGAACTGAAGCTTTCTTT
CASSPFEGTEAFF
>many|TRBV7-9|TRBJ2-7|TRBD1
TGTGCCAGCAGATCGGGACAGGAGACCTACGAGCAGTACTTC
CASRSGQETYEQYF
>few|TRBV30|TRBJ1-3|.
TGTGCCTGGAGGGCGGGGAACGTAGGAAACACCATATATTTT
CAWRAGNVGNTIYF
>.|TRBV7-7|TRBJ2-5|TRBD2
TGTGCTAGCAGCTTAGCTGGGACTAGCGAGACCCAAGAGACCCAGTACTTC
CASSLAGTSETQETQYF
>many|TRBV9|TRBJ2-5|.
TGTGCCAGCAGCGCACGATATGGGGGAGGGACCCAGTACTTC
CASSARYGGGTQYF
>many|TRBV5-1|TRBJ2-7|.
TGCGCCAGCAGCTTCCCTGAAGGGCACCACTCCTACGAGCAGTACTTC
CASSFPEGHHSYEQYF
>.|TRBV5-1|TRBJ1-3|.
TGCGCCAGCAGCTTGGAGAGACAGCGCTCTGGAAACACCATATATTTT
CASSLERQRSGNTIYF
>.|TRBV11-1|TRBJ1-5|.
TGTGCCAGCAGCCTGACCTCCCTCGGGCCCCAGCATTTT
CASSLTSLGPQHF
>many|TRBV2|TRBJ1-1|TRBD1
TGTGCCAGCATGGACGACAGGGAAGAAGCTTTCTTT
CASMDDREEAFF
>once|TRBV12-3/TRBV12-4|TRBJ2-7|.
TGTGCCAGCAGCCCGGCTTACTACGAGCAGTACTTC
CASSPAYYEQYF
>many|TRBV25-1|TRBJ2-7|.
TGTGCCAGCAGTGGACGACAGATAGGGTACGAGCAGTACTTC
CASSGRQIGYEQYF
>many|TRBV24-1|TRBJ2-5|.
TGTGCCACCAGTGGTGGGATGCGGTCCGTGTACCAAGAGACCCAGTACTTC
CATSGGMRSVYQETQYF
>.|TRBV11-3|TRBJ1-1|.
TGTGCCAGCAGCTGGGATTATAGAACTGAAGCTTTCTTT
CASSWDYRTEAFF
>many|TRBV24-1|TRBJ2-7|TRBD2
TGTGCCACCAGTGGGCGGACTAGCGGCGAGCAGTACTTC
CATSGRTSGEQYF
>many|TRBV6-1|TRBJ1-1|.
TGTGCCAGCAGGCTCCAGGGTGGGAACACTGAAGCTTTCTTT
CASRLQGGNTEAFF
>.|TRBV6-2/TRBV6-3|TRBJ1-2|.
TGTGCCAGCAGTTACAGGGGGAAGGGATATGGCTACACCTTC
CASSYRGKGYGYTF
>few|TRBV6-5|TRBJ2-7|.
TGTGCCAGCAGTTACCCGGGCCGGGACGAGCAGTACTTC
CASSYPGRDEQYF
>many|TRBV24-1|TRBJ1-2|.
TGTGCCACCAGTGTCTTAAGGGGTGAGGGCTACACCTTC
CATSVLRGEGYTF
>.|TRBV12-3/TRBV12-4|TRBJ2-7|.
TGTGCCAGCAGTTTACCGTCTCCCGAGCAGTACTTC
CASSLPSPEQYF
>.|TRBV28|TRBJ1-1|.
TGTGCCAGCAGTTTCTTCGGTGAAGCTTTCTTT
CASSFFGEAFF
>few|TRBV20-1|TRBJ1-5|.
TGCAGTGCTCAGAGGGGAAATCAGCCCCAGCATTTT
CSAQRGNQPQHF
>.|TRBV10-2|TRBJ2-2|TRBD1
TGCGCCAGCAGTGTTACGCGACAGGGTTGGGTGAACACCGGGGAGCTGTTTTTT
CASSVTRQGWVNTGELFF
>.|TRBV6-5|TRBJ1-5|TRBD1
TGTGCCAGCCTCATGGGACAGGGACTTGGGTTTGGCAATCAGCCCCAGCATTTT
CASLMGQGLGFGNQPQHF
>many|TRBV4-1|TRBJ1-1|.
TGCGCCAGCAGCCCAGCTGGGACATTTGAAGCTTTCTTT
CASSPAGTFEAFF